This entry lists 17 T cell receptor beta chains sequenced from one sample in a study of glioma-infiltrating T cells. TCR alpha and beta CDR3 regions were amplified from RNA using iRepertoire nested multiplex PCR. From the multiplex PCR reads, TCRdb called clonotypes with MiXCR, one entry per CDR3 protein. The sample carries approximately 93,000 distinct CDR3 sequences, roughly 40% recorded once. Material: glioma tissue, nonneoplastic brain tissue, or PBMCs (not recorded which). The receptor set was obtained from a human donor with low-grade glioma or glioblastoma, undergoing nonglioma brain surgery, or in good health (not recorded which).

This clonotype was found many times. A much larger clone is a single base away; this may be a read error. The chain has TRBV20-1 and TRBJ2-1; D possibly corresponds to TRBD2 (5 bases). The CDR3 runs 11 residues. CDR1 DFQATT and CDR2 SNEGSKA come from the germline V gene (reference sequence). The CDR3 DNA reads TGCGGTGCCCAACTAGAGAATGAGCAGTTCTTC. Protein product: CGAQLENEQFF.

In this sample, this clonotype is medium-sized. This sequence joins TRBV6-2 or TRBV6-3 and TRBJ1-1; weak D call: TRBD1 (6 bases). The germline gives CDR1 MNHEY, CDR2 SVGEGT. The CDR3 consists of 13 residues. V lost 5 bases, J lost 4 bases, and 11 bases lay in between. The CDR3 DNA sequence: TGTGCCAGCAGTCACGGACAGAGCACTGAAGCTTTCTTT. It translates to CASSHGQSTEAFF.

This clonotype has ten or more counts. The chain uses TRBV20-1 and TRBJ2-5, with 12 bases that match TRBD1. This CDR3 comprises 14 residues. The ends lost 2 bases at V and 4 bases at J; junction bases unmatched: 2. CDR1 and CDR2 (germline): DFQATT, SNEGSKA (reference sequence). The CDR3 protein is CSARPGQGAETQYF. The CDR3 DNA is TGCAGTGCTAGACCGGGACAGGGGGCAGAGACCCAGTACTTC.

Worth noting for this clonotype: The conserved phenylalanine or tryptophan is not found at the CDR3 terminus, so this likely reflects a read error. For the CDR3, the DNA is TGTGCCAGCATTGTCGGGAGAAACGGCAATGAGCAGTTCCTC. Translation: CASIVGRNGNEQFL. V gene TRBV2 combines with J gene TRBJ2-1; possible D gene TRBD2, 6 bases. The ends were cut back, 7 bases at V and 6 bases at J, with 16 bases in the middle. The CDR3 has 14 amino acids. The germline V gene has CDR1 SNHLY and CDR2 FYNNEI.

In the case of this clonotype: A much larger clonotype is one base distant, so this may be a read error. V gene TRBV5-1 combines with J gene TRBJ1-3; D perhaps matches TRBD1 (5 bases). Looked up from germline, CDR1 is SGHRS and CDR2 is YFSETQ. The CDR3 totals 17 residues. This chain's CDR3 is CAGSTSGPSHSGNTIYF. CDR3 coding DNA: TGCGCCGGCAGCACCTCGGGACCGAGCCACTCTGGAAACACCATATATTTT.

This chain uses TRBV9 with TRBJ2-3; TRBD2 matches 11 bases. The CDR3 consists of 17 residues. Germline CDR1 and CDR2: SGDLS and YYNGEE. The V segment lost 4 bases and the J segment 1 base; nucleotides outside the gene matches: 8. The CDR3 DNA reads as TGTGCCAGCAGCTCCTTTAGCGGGGGGGCCGGCACAGATACGCAGTATTTT. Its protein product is CASSSFSGGAGTDTQYF. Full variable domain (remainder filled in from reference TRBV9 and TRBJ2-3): DSGVTQTPKHLITATGQRVTLRCSPRSGDLSVYWYQQSLDQGLQFLIQYYNGEERAKGNILERFSAQQFPDLHSELNLSSLELGDSALYFCASSSFSGGAGTDTQYFGPGTRLTVL.

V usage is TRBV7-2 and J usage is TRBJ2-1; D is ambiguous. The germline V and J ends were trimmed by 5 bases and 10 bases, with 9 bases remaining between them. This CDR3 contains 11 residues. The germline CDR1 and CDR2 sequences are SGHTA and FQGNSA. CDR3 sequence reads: CASSHLYEQFF. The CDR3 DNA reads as TGTGCCAGCAGCCACCTTTACGAGCAGTTCTTC.

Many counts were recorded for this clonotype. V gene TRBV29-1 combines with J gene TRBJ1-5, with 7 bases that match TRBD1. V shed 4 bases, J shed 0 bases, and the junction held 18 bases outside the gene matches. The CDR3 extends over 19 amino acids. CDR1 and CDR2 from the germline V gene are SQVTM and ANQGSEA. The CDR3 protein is CSVGPGDRVGPYSNQPQHF. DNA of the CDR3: TGCAGCGTTGGCCCAGGGGACAGAGTGGGCCCATATAGCAATCAGCCCCAGCATTTT.

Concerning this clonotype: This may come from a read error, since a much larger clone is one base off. CDR3 loop: CVSSAIYAEQYF. CDR3 coding DNA: TGTGTCAGCAGTGCTATCTATGCCGAGCAGTACTTC. V is TRBV12-3 or TRBV12-4 and J is TRBJ2-7; D call uncertain. The length of the CDR3 is 12 residues.

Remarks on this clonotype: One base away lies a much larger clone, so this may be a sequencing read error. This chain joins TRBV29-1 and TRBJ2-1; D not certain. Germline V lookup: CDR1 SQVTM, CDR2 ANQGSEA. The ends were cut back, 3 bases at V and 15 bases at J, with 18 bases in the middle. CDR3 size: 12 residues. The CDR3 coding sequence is TGCAGCGTTGACCCAAACGATGAAAAGCCGTTCTTC. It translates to CSVDPNDEKPFF.

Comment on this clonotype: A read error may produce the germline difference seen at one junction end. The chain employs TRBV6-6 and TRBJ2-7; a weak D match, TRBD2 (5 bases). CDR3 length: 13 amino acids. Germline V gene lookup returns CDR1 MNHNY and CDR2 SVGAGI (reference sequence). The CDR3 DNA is TGTTCCAGCGGCCAGACGGCCGCCTACGAGCAGTACTTC. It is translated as CSSGQTAAYEQYF.

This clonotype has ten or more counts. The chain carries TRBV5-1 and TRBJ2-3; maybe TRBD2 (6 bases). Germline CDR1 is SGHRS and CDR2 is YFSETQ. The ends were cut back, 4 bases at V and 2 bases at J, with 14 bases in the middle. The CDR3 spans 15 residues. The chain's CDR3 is CASSLAGSHTDTQYF. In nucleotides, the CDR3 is TGCGCCAGCAGCCTGGCCGGGAGCCACACAGATACGCAGTATTTT.

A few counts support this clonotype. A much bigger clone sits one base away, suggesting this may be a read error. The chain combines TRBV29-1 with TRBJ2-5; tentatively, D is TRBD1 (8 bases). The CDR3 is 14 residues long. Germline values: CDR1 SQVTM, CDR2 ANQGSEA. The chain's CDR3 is CNARQGRVQETQYF. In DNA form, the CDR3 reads TGCAACGCCAGACAGGGGAGGGTTCAAGAGACCCAGTACTTC.

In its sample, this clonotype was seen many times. CDR3 bases: TGCGCCAGCAGCGGGACAGGGGGCGACTCACCCCTCCACTTT. This sequence encodes CASSGTGGDSPLHF. J is TRBJ1-6 and V is TRBV5-1; TRBD1 agrees at 12 bases. V lost 4 bases to trimming and J lost 10 bases; unmatched junction nucleotides: 3. Germline V gives CDR1 SGHRS, CDR2 YFSETQ. The CDR3 extends over 14 amino acids.

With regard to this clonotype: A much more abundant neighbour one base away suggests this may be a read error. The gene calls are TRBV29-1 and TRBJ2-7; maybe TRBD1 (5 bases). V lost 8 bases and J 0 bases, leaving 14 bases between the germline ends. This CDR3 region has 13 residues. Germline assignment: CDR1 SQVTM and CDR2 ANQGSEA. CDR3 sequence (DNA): TGCAGCATCAGGCCAGGGCGCTCCTACGAGCAGTACTTC. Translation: CSIRPGRSYEQYF.

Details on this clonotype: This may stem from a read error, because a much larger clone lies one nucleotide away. In DNA form, the CDR3 reads TGCGCCAGCAGCTTGGGGGGACAGACTAAAGCTTTCTTT. It encodes CASSLGGQTKAFF. V and J are TRBV5-1 and TRBJ1-1; 7 nucleotides align to TRBD1. The CDR3 totals 13 residues. Germline CDR1 reads SGHRS; CDR2 reads YFSETQ. V lost 0 bases and J lost 9; bases outside the gene matches: 5. The variable domain in full, completed from reference TRBV5-1 and TRBJ1-1, reads KAGVTQTPRYLIKTRGQQVTLSCSPISGHRSVSWYQQTPGQGLQFLFEYFSETQRNKGNFPGRFSGRQFSNSRSEMNVSTLELGDSALYLCASSLGGQTKAFFGQGTRLTVV.

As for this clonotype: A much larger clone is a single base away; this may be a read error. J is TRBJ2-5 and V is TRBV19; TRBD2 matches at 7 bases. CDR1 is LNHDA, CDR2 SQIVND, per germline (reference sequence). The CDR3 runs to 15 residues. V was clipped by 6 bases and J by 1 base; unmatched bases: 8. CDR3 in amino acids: CASSDSGPIQETQYF. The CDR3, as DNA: TGTGCCAGTAGCGATAGCGGGCCCATCCAAGAGACCCAGTACTTC.